The rows below give T cell receptor beta chains drawn from one sample of a study of cytomegalovirus exposure and HLA in healthy donors. The data were produced by immunoSEQ multiplex PCR, yet TCRdb's version contains in-frame clones alone and is incomplete. The sample consists of roughly 150,000 clones, over 70% of them appearing once. The source material was PBMCs. The receptors shown here come from a man aged 25-45 years in good health and CMV-seropositive. Each CDR3 is given with its conserved first and last residue. The D gene is left open where the match is weak. Expanded clones get a size class; other rows say once, few or many, or leave the size out.

j_gene | abundance | v_gene | d_gene | CDR3aa | CDR3nt
TRBJ1-5 | - | TRBV7-2 | - | CASSPGEYSNQPQHF | TGTGCCAGCAGCCCAGGGGAGTATAGCAATCAGCCCCAGCATTTT
TRBJ2-7 | - | TRBV7-9 | - | CASDTTGSVYEQYF | TGTGCCAGCGACACCACAGGGTCTGTATACGAGCAGTACTTC
TRBJ2-7 | - | TRBV18 | - | CASSPNWRGQSYEQYF | TGTGCCAGCTCACCCAACTGGCGGGGGCAGTCCTACGAGCAGTACTTC
TRBJ2-2 | - | TRBV29-1 | - | CSVEDSGDLNTGELFF | TGCAGCGTTGAAGATTCGGGGGACCTGAACACCGGGGAGCTGTTTTTT
TRBJ1-1 | - | TRBV25-1 | - | CASRGHKNTEAFF | TGTGCCAGCAGAGGACATAAGAACACTGAAGCTTTCTTT
TRBJ1-6 | - | TRBV6-5 | TRBD1 | CASSYSNRGNSPLHF | TGTGCCAGCAGTTACTCGAACAGGGGAAATTCACCCCTCCACTTT
TRBJ2-7 | - | TRBV20-1 | - | CSDLSAGAQYF | TGCAGTGACCTATCGGCGGGGGCCCAGTACTTC
TRBJ1-5 | - | TRBV4-3 | - | CASSHWARGDQPQHF | TGCGCCAGCAGCCACTGGGCCAGGGGAGATCAGCCCCAGCATTTT
TRBJ2-5 | once | TRBV4-3 | TRBD2 | CASSRGTSGETQYF | TGCGCCAGCAGCCGAGGTACTAGCGGGGAGACCCAGTACTTC
TRBJ1-1 | - | TRBV5-5 | - | CASTLQGNTEAFF | TGTGCCAGCACCCTGCAGGGGAACACTGAAGCTTTCTTT
TRBJ2-1 | - | TRBV5-5 | TRBD1 | CASSFEGQGKQNLNNEQFF | TGTGCCAGCAGCTTTGAGGGACAGGGGAAGCAAAATCTCAACAATGAGCAGTTCTTC
TRBJ2-5 | - | TRBV7-8 | TRBD2 | CASSPLAGAQETQYF | TGTGCCAGCAGTCCTCTAGCGGGAGCCCAAGAGACCCAGTACTTC
TRBJ2-5 | - | TRBV18 | TRBD2 | CASSPPGLKQETQYF | TGTGCCAGCTCACCACCGGGACTAAAACAAGAGACCCAGTACTTC
TRBJ2-7 | once | TRBV20-1 | - | CSGENYEQYF | TGCAGTGGGGAGAATTACGAGCAGTACTTC
TRBJ2-2 | - | TRBV5-6 | - | CASSLERRASTGELFF | TGTGCCAGCAGCTTGGAGCGGAGGGCCTCAACCGGGGAGCTGTTTTTT
TRBJ1-2 | - | TRBV19 | TRBD1 | CAISGTENYGYTF | TGTGCCATCTCGGGGACAGAGAACTATGGCTACACCTTC
TRBJ2-3 | - | TRBV7-6 | - | CASSLNIGTDTQYF | TGTGCCAGCAGCTTAAATATAGGCACAGATACGCAGTATTTT
TRBJ1-4 | - | TRBV27 | - | CASSLSPYPNREATNEKLFF | TGTGCCAGCAGTTTATCCCCCTATCCCAACAGGGAAGCAACTAATGAAAAACTGTTTTTT
TRBJ1-6 | - | TRBV6-6 | TRBD1 | CASSYSLYRGRSPLHF | TGTGCCAGCAGTTACTCCCTATACAGGGGGCGCTCACCCCTCCACTTT
TRBJ2-7 | - | TRBV4-1 | - | CASSLGQLDYEQYF | TGCGCCAGCAGCCTCGGACAGTTAGACTACGAGCAGTACTTC
TRBJ2-2 | - | TRBV18 | - | CASSRRAEGTGELFF | TGTGCCAGCTCACGAAGAGCGGAGGGGACCGGGGAGCTGTTTTTT
TRBJ1-1 | once | TRBV7-9 | TRBD1 | CASSPRQGANTEAFF | TGTGCCAGCAGCCCTCGACAGGGGGCGAACACTGAAGCTTTCTTT
TRBJ2-7 | few | TRBV5-1 | TRBD2 | CASSLAPSGTGYEQYF | TGCGCCAGCAGCTTGGCCCCTAGCGGGACGGGCTACGAGCAGTACTTC
TRBJ1-2 | - | TRBV28 | - | CASSPPRGYGYTF | TGTGCCAGCAGCCCTCCCAGGGGCTATGGCTACACCTTC
TRBJ1-4 | - | TRBV19 | - | CASNDPIRKKLFF | TGTGCCAGTAATGATCCCATCAGGAAAAAACTGTTTTTT
TRBJ1-5 | - | TRBV4-3 | - | CASSQDVWGWTSNQPQHF | TGCGCCAGCAGCCAAGATGTGTGGGGCTGGACTAGCAATCAGCCCCAGCATTTT
TRBJ2-7 | - | TRBV5-1 | - | CASSRDGLGAGEQYF | TGCGCCAGCAGCAGGGACGGCTTGGGCGCGGGAGAGCAGTACTTC
TRBJ1-3 | once | TRBV5-6 | - | CASSRDIQSPSGNTIYF | TGTGCCAGCAGTCGGGACATTCAGTCTCCCTCTGGAAACACCATATATTTT
TRBJ2-7 | - | TRBV11-3 | TRBD2 | CASSPTGLAGAEQYF | TGTGCCAGCAGCCCCACGGGACTAGCGGGAGCTGAGCAGTACTTC
TRBJ2-3 | - | TRBV10-3 | - | CAISESNWGDSSTDTQYF | TGTGCCATCAGTGAGTCGAATTGGGGCGACTCTAGCACAGATACGCAGTATTTT
TRBJ2-7 | - | TRBV19 | - | CASSIDPDSYEQYF | TGTGCCAGTAGTATAGATCCCGACAGCTACGAGCAGTACTTC
TRBJ1-5 | - | TRBV28 | - | CASSSRINQPQHF | TGTGCCAGCAGTTCCAGGATCAATCAGCCCCAGCATTTT
TRBJ2-7 | - | TRBV6-1 | TRBD1 | CASSRTTGVYEQYF | TGTGCCAGCAGCCGCACGACAGGGGTCTACGAGCAGTACTTC
TRBJ2-6 | - | TRBV28 | TRBD1 | CASHRTGHVSGANVLTF | TGTGCCAGCCACCGGACAGGGCATGTCTCTGGGGCCAACGTCCTGACTTTC
TRBJ1-4 | - | TRBV4-1 | TRBD1 | CASSQPTGSYNEKLFF | TGCGCCAGCAGCCAGCCGACAGGGTCTTATAATGAAAAACTGTTTTTT
TRBJ2-2 | few | TRBV5-1 | - | CASSSDRMEGELFF | TGCGCCAGCAGCTCTGACAGGATGGAAGGAGAGCTGTTTTTT
TRBJ2-1 | - | TRBV9 | TRBD2 | CASSVDLAGYNEQFF | TGTGCCAGCAGCGTAGATTTAGCGGGATACAATGAGCAGTTCTTC